This T cell receptor beta chain originates from a study of OX40 agonist ivuxolimab in advanced cancers. Turning to the study itself: Patients were 82.7% male with ages about 20 to 79, mean roughly 55. Regarding the study as a whole: Clonal expansion from baseline to week 6 occurred in both CD4+ and CD8+ T cells. The expanded peripheral T cells' antigen specificity was not determined. In CD8+ T cells, expanded clones were on average more numerous than in CD4+.

Produced via immunoSEQ multiplex PCR; TCRdb's table is partial and in-frame only. The profile shows roughly 55,000 clones, roughly three quarters of them singletons. Turning to this clone: Its specificity is unknown.

The germline V and J ends were trimmed by 5 bases and 7 bases, with 14 bases remaining between them. Germline-derived CDR1 and CDR2 are MNHEY and SMNVEV (reference sequence). This CDR3 has 13 amino acids. The specimen comprised CD4+ or CD8+ T cells sorted from blood, sampled in a trial of the OX40 agonist ivuxolimab. This clonotype originated in an adult with an advanced solid tumor such as melanoma, head and neck, liver or kidney cancer. The chain links TRBV27 to TRBJ1-1, with D tentatively TRBD1 (6 bases). CDR3 bases: TGTGCCAGCAGTCCCCTTTGGGGGCGTGAAGCTTTCTTT. Translating gives CASSPLWGREAFF.